Below are 5 T cell receptor beta chains sequenced from a single sample in a study of PD-1 blockade in classical Hodgkin lymphoma. As to time point: newly diagnosed, previously untreated cHL patient sample. Thawed PBMCs were the source of CD8+ T cells, obtained through magnetic negative selection. Data came from immunoSEQ multiplex PCR; TCRdb stores just in-frame clones and leaves some out. The table lists about 14,000 clones, 91% of them singletons. Sequencing was performed on CD8+ T cells from blood. The receptors come from a human donor with classical Hodgkin lymphoma.

This clone was detected only once. V gene TRBV27 combines with J gene TRBJ2-5, with 8 bases identical to TRBD1. The CDR3 is 13 amino acids. Germline V gives CDR1 MNHEY, CDR2 SMNVEV (reference sequence). The ends lost 4 bases at V and 11 bases at J; junction bases unmatched: 9. In DNA form, the CDR3 reads TGTGCCAGCAGTTACAGGGGGTTTATGGAGCAGTACTTC. It specifies CASSYRGFMEQYF.

This clone has more than one count but fewer than ten. The chain carries TRBV2 and TRBJ1-4, with D possibly being TRBD1 (6 bases). The CDR3 contains 16 residues. With 8 bases removed from V and 1 base from J, the gap between germline ends came to 17 bases. Per the germline V gene, CDR1 is SNHLY and CDR2 is FYNNEI. The CDR3 is CASSDSKLGTNEKLFF. CDR3 DNA sequence: TGTGCCAGCTCGGACAGTAAACTTGGAACTAATGAAAAACTGTTTTTT.

This chain connects TRBV19 to TRBJ2-3, with 10 bases aligning to TRBD2. The germline CDR1 and CDR2 sequences are LNHDA and SQIVND (reference sequence). V lost 5 bases, J lost 0 bases, and 5 bases stayed unmatched. The CDR3 is made up of 16 amino acids. CDR3: CASSWTSGGSTDTQYF. DNA of the CDR3: TGTGCCAGTAGTTGGACTAGCGGTGGGAGCACAGATACGCAGTATTTT.

A remark on this clone: The junction and the germline gene differ at one end; a read error may be behind it. The rearrangement links TRBV7-7 to TRBJ2-2, with 7 bases identical to TRBD1. Germline V CDR1 and CDR2: SSHAT, FNYEAQ (reference sequence). This CDR3 comprises 17 residues. DNA for the CDR3: TGTGCTAGCAGCCCCAGCCTAAACAGGGGGAACACCGGGGAGCTGTTTTTT. The encoded protein is CASSPSLNRGNTGELFF.

CDR3 loop: CASSAGMNTEAFF. The CDR3 DNA follows: TGTGCCAGCAGCGCAGGGATGAACACTGAAGCTTTCTTT. The chain is built from TRBV7-9 and TRBJ1-1; D possibly corresponds to TRBD1 (5 bases). V gave up 5 bases and J gave up 0 bases, with 7 bases separating them. This CDR3 region has 13 residues. Germline V gene lookup returns CDR1 SEHNR and CDR2 FQNEAQ (reference sequence).